Each of the 5 T cell receptor beta chains below was sequenced from the same sample in a study of graft-versus-host responses after intestinal transplantation. Sequenced by immunoSEQ multiplex PCR; TCRdb stores in-frame clones only, minus some. Altogether over 70,000 clones are present, around 90% being singletons, with the ten largest covering less than 5%. Their cognate antigens are unknown. Here the sequenced sample was unstimulated CD8+ T cells sorted from spleen or lymph node cells, taken before transplant. The source is a human donor who was the organ donor for an intestinal transplant.

The chain couples TRBV5-6 to TRBJ2-2; D is possibly TRBD2 (6 bases). Trimming took off 2 bases at V and 6 bases at J, with 11 bases between the two ends. CDR1 and CDR2 from the germline V gene are SGHDT and YYEEEE. CDR3 length: 14 residues. CDR3 nucleotide sequence: TGTGCCAGCAGCTTAATTTCGGGGGCCGGGGAGCTGTTTTTT. Encoded protein: CASSLISGAGELFF.

The chain recombines TRBV28 with TRBJ1-3; D remains unclear. The CDR3 spans 11 residues. Germline V gene lookup returns CDR1 MDHEN and CDR2 SYDVKM. CDR3: CALFGGNTIYF. The CDR3 region has the DNA TGTGCTCTCTTCGGTGGAAACACCATATATTTT.

V usage is TRBV28 and J usage is TRBJ2-5; TRBD2 agrees at 13 bases. This CDR3 has 17 amino acids. The V gene end was trimmed by 3 bases and the J gene end by 3 bases; junction bases not matched to a gene: 7. Germline CDR1 and CDR2: MDHEN and SYDVKM. The CDR3, as DNA: TGTGCCAGCAGTTTCCGGACTAGCGGGGGACCGAAAGAGACCCAGTACTTC. This codes for CASSFRTSGGPKETQYF.

This sequence joins TRBV6-6 and TRBJ1-2; a weak D match, TRBD1 (6 bases). V was trimmed by 2 bases and J by 4 bases, leaving 17 bases between them. The CDR3 is 16 residues long. In germline, CDR1 is MNHNY, CDR2 SVGAGI (reference sequence). Here the CDR3 DNA reads TGTGCCAGCAGTTACGCGGTGGCAGGGGAAGGCTATGGCTACACCTTC. This gives the protein CASSYAVAGEGYGYTF.

The chain recombines TRBV2 with TRBJ2-3; 10 positions agree with TRBD2. The germline V gene encodes CDR1 SNHLY and CDR2 FYNNEI. The J segment lost 2 bases and the V segment lost 2 bases, leaving 4 bases of the junction unmatched. The CDR3 consists of 16 residues. The CDR3 region is CASSEIAGGYTDTQYF. In nucleotides, the CDR3 is TGTGCCAGCAGTGAAATAGCGGGGGGATACACAGATACGCAGTATTTT.